This T cell receptor beta chain was identified during a study of T-cell reconstitution after alpha-beta-depleted transplantation in children. Study-level points and caveats: Counts and diversity of T cells one year after transplant came mostly from newly produced T cells. Expanded clones from the graft, numbering several hundred, reportedly supplied alpha-beta T cells about two months after transplant. At day 60, the high TCRbeta diversity found in some patients originated from recipient T cells and thymic progenitors that had survived.

This clonotype was seen at least ten times. Its antigen is not identified. The CDR3 extends over 14 amino acids. V shed 6 bases and J shed 7 bases, with 19 bases lying between them. Looked up from germline, CDR1 is DFQATT and CDR2 is SNEGSKA (reference sequence). As it was prepared, the TCRbeta library received unique molecular identifiers. TCRdb processed the PCR reads anew with MiXCR; each CDR3 protein has one entry. The data show some 550,000 distinct CDR3 sequences, 20% to 25% seen once. This sample comprised PBMCs, mostly from graft donor cells, obtained 360 days after TCRalphabeta/CD19-depleted stem cell transplant. This rearrangement joins TRBV20-1 to TRBJ2-1; D possibly uses TRBD1 or TRBD2 (6 bases each). This clonotype was obtained from a boy under three years old who had a stem cell transplant for acute myeloid leukemia, so the T cells may come from the graft donor. The CDR3 here is CSARRGTPSNEQFF. As DNA, the CDR3 is TGCAGTGCCCGAAGGGGGACTCCTTCAAATGAGCAGTTCTTC.